Below are 14 T cell receptor beta chains sequenced from a single sample in a study of OX40 agonist ivuxolimab in advanced cancers. Generated by immunoSEQ multiplex PCR, the TCRdb table keeps only in-frame clones and is missing some. This table has 9,500 to 10,000 clones, more than 80% appearing once. This specimen was CD4+ or CD8+ T cells sorted from blood, taken in a trial of the OX40 agonist ivuxolimab. The origin of the receptors is an adult with an advanced solid tumor such as melanoma, head and neck, liver or kidney cancer.

The CDR3 protein is CATSRTTYRFSGANVLTF. CDR3 DNA: TGTGCCACCAGCAGAACCACTTACAGGTTCTCTGGGGCCAACGTCCTGACTTTC. The chain links TRBV15 to TRBJ2-6; weak D call: TRBD1 (5 bases). The CDR3 has 18 residues. The germline V gene encodes CDR1 LNHNV and CDR2 YYDKDF (reference sequence). V was pared by 2 bases and J by 0 bases, with 14 bases between. Looking up the rest from reference TRBV15 and TRBJ2-6 gives the full variable domain: DAMVIQNPRYQVTQFGKPVTLSCSQTLNHNVMYWYQQKSSQAPKLLFHYYDKDFNNEADTPDNFQSRRPNTSFCFLDIRSPGLGDTAMYLCATSRTTYRFSGANVLTFGAGSRLTVL.

The chain employs TRBV10-1 and TRBJ1-6; 7 nucleotides line up with TRBD1. The CDR3 is made up of 15 amino acids. The germline gives CDR1 WNHNN, CDR2 SYGVQD (reference sequence). J lost 7 bases, V lost 0 bases, and 3 bases had no gene match. The CDR3 spells CASSESPGGNSPLHF. The CDR3, as DNA: TGCGCCAGCAGTGAGTCGCCAGGGGGGAATTCACCCCTCCACTTT.

The V call is TRBV19, the J call TRBJ2-2; 10 nucleotides agree with TRBD2. Germline V gene data show CDR1 as LNHDA and CDR2 as SQIVND (reference sequence). CDR3 size: 15 residues. Trimming at V came to 4 bases and at J to 4 bases, leaving 3 bases not matched to a gene. The CDR3 region has the DNA TGTGCCAGTAGTAGCCTAGCGGGAGCCACCGGGGAGCTGTTTTTT. Translating gives CASSSLAGATGELFF. Together with reference TRBV19 and TRBJ2-2, the CDR3 gives the full variable domain: DGGITQSPKYLFRKEGQNVTLSCEQNLNHDAMYWYRQDPGQGLRLIYYSQIVNDFQKGDIAEGYSVSREKKESFPLTVTSAQKNPTAFYLCASSSLAGATGELFFGEGSRLTVL.

This clone showed up just a few times. The chain combines TRBV6-5 with TRBJ1-1, with TRBD1 matching 7 bases. CDR3 length equals 15 residues. Germline lookup yields CDR1 MNHEY and CDR2 SVGAGI. The V gene end was trimmed by 2 bases and the J gene end by 4 bases; junction bases not matched to a gene: 7. Here the CDR3 reads CASSYRGQRGTEAFF. DNA of the CDR3: TGTGCCAGCAGTTACAGGGGGCAGCGGGGCACTGAAGCTTTCTTT.

V is TRBV20-1 and J is TRBJ2-4, with unresolved D. CDR3 size: 11 residues. The V end was cut by 6 bases, the J end by 5 bases, with 8 bases between. Germline V gene lookup returns CDR1 DFQATT and CDR2 SNEGSKA (reference sequence). CDR3 protein: CSAQHQNIQYF. In DNA form, the CDR3 reads TGCAGTGCCCAGCACCAAAACATTCAGTACTTC.

CDR3 DNA sequence: TGTGCAAGTCGCTTAGCAACTGGGACTAGCGGGAGGGCCATATTCTTC. Its protein product is CASRLATGTSGRAIFF. V usage is TRBV12-2 and J usage is TRBJ2-1; the D call in the table, TRBD2, was not verified against the DNA. TRBV12-2 is a pseudogene segment. The CDR3 is 16 amino acids.

The CDR3 DNA reads TGTGCCTGGATAGGGTTCCGGGGGGGGACTGAAGCTTTCTTT. Translation: CAWIGFRGGTEAFF. This chain connects TRBV30 to TRBJ1-1, with TRBD1 as a possible D gene (5 bases). The V end lost 4 bases, the J end lost 5 bases, and 17 bases lay between the germline ends. The germline V gene has CDR1 GTSNPN and CDR2 SVGIG (reference sequence). The CDR3 extends over 14 amino acids. The full variable domain, with the rest looked up from reference TRBV30 and TRBJ1-1, is SQTIHQWPATLVQPVGSPLSLECTVEGTSNPNLYWYRQAAGRGLQLLFYSVGIGQISSEVPQNLSASRPQDRQFILSSKKLLLSDSGFYLCAWIGFRGGTEAFFGQGTRLTVV.

This sequence joins TRBV7-9 and TRBJ2-3; TRBD2 agrees at 7 bases. The trim removed 10 bases at V and 3 bases at J, leaving 4 bases unmatched. CDR1 SEHNR and CDR2 FQNEAQ come from the germline V gene (reference sequence). The CDR3 length is 12 residues. In DNA, the CDR3 is TGTGCCACCGGGGGGACGACAGATACGCAGTATTTT. This encodes CATGGTTDTQYF.

The DNA of the CDR3 is TGTGCCAGCAGTTTTCGACAGGGAGCGATACCCTACAATGAGCAGTTCTTC. Protein sequence: CASSFRQGAIPYNEQFF. The chain combines TRBV28 with TRBJ2-1; 7 nucleotides align to TRBD1. This CDR3 spans 17 amino acids. The V and J ends lost 3 bases and 2 bases, in that order; junction bases with no gene match: 10. The germline V gene encodes CDR1 MDHEN and CDR2 SYDVKM.

V is TRBV2 and J is TRBJ2-1; TRBD2 matches 10 bases. CDR1 is SNHLY and CDR2 is FYNNEI in the germline V gene. This CDR3 comprises 16 residues. J gave up 2 bases and V 2 bases, and 3 bases lay outside the gene matches. CDR3 region: CASSERLAGAYNEQFF. DNA for the CDR3: TGTGCCAGCAGTGAAAGACTAGCGGGCGCCTACAATGAGCAGTTCTTC. The full variable domain, rest sourced from reference TRBV2 and TRBJ2-1, is EPEVTQTPSHQVTQMGQEVILRCVPISNHLYFYWYRQILGQKVEFLVSFYNNEISEKSEIFDDQFSVERPDGSNFTLKIRSTKLEDSAMYFCASSERLAGAYNEQFFGPGTRLTVL.

The chain's CDR3 is CASLGHPYNEQFF. The DNA for the CDR3 is TGCGCCAGCCTAGGACACCCTTACAATGAGCAGTTCTTC. This chain connects TRBV5-1 to TRBJ2-1; D perhaps matches TRBD1 (5 bases). The CDR3 runs 13 residues. V was cut by 7 bases and J by 4 bases, with 12 bases left in between. Germline-derived CDR1 and CDR2 are SGHRS and YFSETQ.

The chain uses TRBV5-6 and TRBJ2-2; 11 bases match TRBD2. The CDR3 has 18 residues. V lost 0 bases to trimming and J lost 0 bases; unmatched junction nucleotides: 4. Germline assignment: CDR1 SGHDT and CDR2 YYEEEE. CDR3 protein: CASSLAGSGRANTGELFF. In nucleotides, the CDR3 is TGTGCCAGCAGCTTGGCCGGTAGCGGGAGGGCGAACACCGGGGAGCTGTTTTTT. The whole variable domain, remainder taken from reference TRBV5-6 and TRBJ2-2, is DAGVTQSPTHLIKTRGQQVTLRCSPKSGHDTVSWYQQALGQGPQFIFQYYEEEERQRGNFPDRFSGHQFPNYSSELNVNALLLGDSALYLCASSLAGSGRANTGELFFGEGSRLTVL.

The chain carries TRBV5-1 and TRBJ1-4; D uncertain. The V end was cut by 4 bases, the J end by 11 bases, with 18 bases between. CDR3 length equals 14 residues. CDR1 and CDR2 from the germline V gene are SGHRS and YFSETQ. Here the CDR3 DNA reads TGCGCCAGCAGCCCGGTCGAGGAAAGTGGGAAACTGTTTTTT. Protein sequence: CASSPVEESGKLFF.

The V gene is TRBV10-3, the J gene TRBJ1-3, with 8 bases lining up with TRBD1. Germline V CDR1 and CDR2: ENHRY, SYGVKD. With 6 bases clipped from V and 4 bases from J, the junction kept 5 bases outside the gene matches. This CDR3 region has 14 residues. The CDR3 sequence: CAIRTGDEGNTIYF. The CDR3 DNA is TGTGCCATCAGGACAGGGGACGAAGGAAACACCATATATTTT.